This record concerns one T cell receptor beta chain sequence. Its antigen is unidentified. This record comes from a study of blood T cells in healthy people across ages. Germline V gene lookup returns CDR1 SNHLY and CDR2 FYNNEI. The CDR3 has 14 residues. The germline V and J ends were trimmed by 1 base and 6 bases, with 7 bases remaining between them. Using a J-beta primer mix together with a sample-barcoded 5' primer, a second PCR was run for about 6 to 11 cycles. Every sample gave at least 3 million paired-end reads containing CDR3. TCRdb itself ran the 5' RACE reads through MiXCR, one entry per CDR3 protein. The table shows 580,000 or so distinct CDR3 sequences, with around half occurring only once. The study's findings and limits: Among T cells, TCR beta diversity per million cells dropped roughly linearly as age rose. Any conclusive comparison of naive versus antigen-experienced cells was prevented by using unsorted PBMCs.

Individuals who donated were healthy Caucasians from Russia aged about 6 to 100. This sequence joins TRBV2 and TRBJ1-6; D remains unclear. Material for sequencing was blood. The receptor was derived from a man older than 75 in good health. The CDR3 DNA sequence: TGTGCCAGCAGTGAAGGGCAGCTTAATTCACCCCTCCACTTT. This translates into CASSEGQLNSPLHF.